Listed below are T cell receptor beta chains from one sample, sequenced in a study of cytomegalovirus exposure and HLA in healthy donors. Profiling relied on immunoSEQ multiplex PCR, and the TCRdb table lists in-frame clones only, not all of them. Of 200,000 to 250,000 clones detected, over 70% appear once; the ten largest clones hold more than 13%. The sequencing sample was made of PBMCs. These TCRs come from a woman aged 25 to 45 in good health and CMV-seropositive. Both conserved end residues are part of each CDR3. The D gene is left open where the match is weak. Clone size is shown for a subset of rows, as once, few, many or a class of expanded clone.

>TRBJ2-5|TRBV7-2|-|15|few
TGTGCCAGCAGCCAACTGAGGGGGGTTTTCGAGACCCAGTACTTC
CASSQLRGVFETQYF
>TRBJ1-1|TRBV9|-|16|-
TGTGCCAGCAGCGTAGTTGAGGAAGCCTTGAACACTGAAGCTTTCTTT
CASSVVEEALNTEAFF
>TRBJ1-5|TRBV28|TRBD1|14|-
TGTGCCAGCAGTGGGGGACAGGTCAATCAGCCCCAGCATTTT
CASSGGQVNQPQHF
>TRBJ2-7|TRBV6-5|TRBD2|16|-
TGTGCCAGCAGTTACTCTAAACTAGCGGGCTCCTACGAGCAGTACTTC
CASSYSKLAGSYEQYF
>TRBJ1-1|TRBV5-6|-|15|-
TGTGCCAGCAGCTTGTATTCGATTCGGGAGACTGAAGCTTTCTTT
CASSLYSIRETEAFF
>TRBJ1-1|TRBV2|-|14|once
TGTGCCAGCAGTGTCGAACAGTCGAACACTGAAGCTTTCTTT
CASSVEQSNTEAFF
>TRBJ1-1|TRBV5-1|TRBD1|13|-
TGCGCCAGCAGCTTGAACAGGGGCACTGAAGCTTTCTTT
CASSLNRGTEAFF
>TRBJ2-1|TRBV18|-|15|-
TGTGCCAGCTCACCAAGTCAAAGCTCCTACAATGAGCAGTTCTTC
CASSPSQSSYNEQFF
>TRBJ1-2|TRBV11-3|-|13|-
TGTGCCAGCAGCTTAGATACTAACTATGGCTACACCTTC
CASSLDTNYGYTF
>TRBJ1-2|TRBV28|-|15|few
TGTGCCAGCAGTGCAACTTTATTAGCTAACTATGGCTACACCTTC
CASSATLLANYGYTF
>TRBJ1-4|TRBV27|TRBD1|15|-
TGTGCCAGCCGATACAGGGGGCTCACTAATGAAAAACTGTTTTTT
CASRYRGLTNEKLFF
>TRBJ2-7|TRBV30|-|13|-
TGTGCCTGGAGTAGAGGGGGTGCTTACGAGCAGTACTTC
CAWSRGGAYEQYF
>TRBJ1-2|TRBV7-9|-|13|-
TGTGCCAGCAGCGAGGACAGACGGTATGGCTACACCTTC
CASSEDRRYGYTF
>TRBJ2-7|TRBV7-9|-|18|-
TGTGCCAGCAGCTTAACTCCCCGGGGCCCCATAGCCGTGGGGGAGCAGTACTTC
CASSLTPRGPIAVGEQYF
>TRBJ2-7|TRBV11-2|-|14|-
TGTGCCAGCAGCTTAGATACCCAGGGCTACGAGCAGTACTTC
CASSLDTQGYEQYF
>TRBJ1-5|TRBV19|TRBD1|17|-
TGTGCCAGTAGTATCCCGACATGGACAGGGATCGGCCAGCCCCAGCATTTT
CASSIPTWTGIGQPQHF
>TRBJ2-7|TRBV28|-|13|-
TGTGCCAGCAGTTTGCACGGCTCCTACGAGCAGTACTTC
CASSLHGSYEQYF
>TRBJ1-3|TRBV6-1|-|11|-
TGTGCCAGCAGTGAATCAAACACCATATATTTT
CASSESNTIYF
>TRBJ1-1|TRBV9|-|15|-
TGTGCCAGCAGCGTAGGTCTAGGAATGAACACTGAAGCTTTCTTT
CASSVGLGMNTEAFF
>TRBJ2-3|TRBV29-1|TRBD1|13|once
TGCAGCACCCGCGGACAGGGGGCAGATACGCAGTATTTT
CSTRGQGADTQYF
>TRBJ2-7|TRBV5-1|-|15|-
TGCGCCAGCAGCTTGGGTTTTAGTGAAACCCACGAGCAGTACTTC
CASSLGFSETHEQYF
>TRBJ1-5|TRBV28|-|15|-
TGTGCCAGCAGACATCCCAGAGGGGGCAATCAGCCCCAGCATTTT
CASRHPRGGNQPQHF
>TRBJ2-2|TRBV27|-|18|-
TGTGCCAGCAGTTTATCTTTCTTCCAGGGATCGAACACCGGGGAGCTGTTTTTT
CASSLSFFQGSNTGELFF
>TRBJ1-4|TRBV5-1|-|16|-
TGCGCCAGCAGCTTGGGCCAGGCCGGAGGAAATGAAAAACTGTTTTTT
CASSLGQAGGNEKLFF
>TRBJ2-7|TRBV27|-|17|-
TGTGCCAGCAGTCAAATCAAACCCCGGGCCAGTTACTACGAGCAGTACTTC
CASSQIKPRASYYEQYF
>TRBJ2-1|TRBV6-1|TRBD2|15|-
TGTGCCAGCAGAAAACTAGCGGGAGGTGGGGCTGAGCAGTTCTTC
CASRKLAGGGAEQFF
>TRBJ1-2|TRBV11-1|TRBD1|15|-
TGTGCCAGCAGCTTTCACAGGGGATCGGACTATGGCTACACCTTC
CASSFHRGSDYGYTF
>TRBJ1-4|TRBV18|TRBD1|14|-
TGTGCCAGCTCGCTGGACAGGGGCGTAGAAAAACTGTTTTTT
CASSLDRGVEKLFF
>TRBJ2-7|TRBV9|TRBD2|15|-
TGTGCCAGCAGCGCCCTAGCGGGAGGGCTCTACGAGCAGTACTTC
CASSALAGGLYEQYF
>TRBJ2-3|TRBV4-3|-|14|-
TGCGCCAGCAGCCAAACCCAAAGCACAGATACGCAGTATTTT
CASSQTQSTDTQYF
>TRBJ2-7|TRBV7-6|TRBD2|14|-
TGTGCCAGCAGCGTCTTAGCGGGAGTCGGGGAGCAGTACTTC
CASSVLAGVGEQYF
>TRBJ1-5|TRBV5-6|-|15|-
TGTGCCAGCAGCTTTTTGGGAGAGGGCAGTCAGCCCCAGCATTTT
CASSFLGEGSQPQHF
>TRBJ1-4|TRBV30|-|15|-
TGTGCCTGGGGGGGGGACCTTGCAACTAATGAAAAACTGTTTTTT
CAWGGDLATNEKLFF
>TRBJ1-2|TRBV4-2|-|14|few
TGTGCCAGCAGCCAAGCCGGTACAGGGTCCGGCTACACCTTC
CASSQAGTGSGYTF
>TRBJ1-2|TRBV7-2|-|16|-
TGTGCCAGCAGCTCTACGTCGAGTCCGAGTAACTATGGCTACACCTTC
CASSSTSSPSNYGYTF
>TRBJ2-7|TRBV7-6|TRBD1|17|-
TGTGCCAGCAGCCCGGGCCGTATCGGACAGGGGGTGCACGAGCAGTACTTC
CASSPGRIGQGVHEQYF
>TRBJ1-2|TRBV18|-|14|-
TGTGCCAGCTCACCAAGCATCACCTTGGGCGGCTACACCTTC
CASSPSITLGGYTF
>TRBJ1-1|TRBV6-1|-|15|-
TGTGCCAGCAGTTCCCAGCGGGACGGGACCTCAAGAGCTTTCTTT
CASSSQRDGTSRAFF
>TRBJ2-7|TRBV7-9|-|12|-
TGTGCCAGCAGTACAGGGTACGACGAGCAGTACTTC
CASSTGYDEQYF
>TRBJ2-1|TRBV19|-|15|-
TGTGCCAGTAGTAAGGGGGGAGAGTCCTACAATGAGCAGTTCTTC
CASSKGGESYNEQFF
>TRBJ1-4|TRBV6-6|-|15|-
TGTGCCAGCAGCCTCCGGCGCACCCTTAATGAAAAACTGTTTTTT
CASSLRRTLNEKLFF
>TRBJ2-7|TRBV6-1|TRBD2|15|-
TGTGCCAGCAGTGAAGAGGCTAGCGGATCTTACGAGCAGTACTTC
CASSEEASGSYEQYF
>TRBJ2-5|TRBV15|TRBD2|16|once
TGTGCCACCAGCAGATCAGGACTAGCAGCCCAAGAGACCCAGTACTTC
CATSRSGLAAQETQYF
>TRBJ2-7|TRBV7-9|-|12|-
TGTGCCAGCAGCTCCACGATGTACGAGCAGTACTTC
CASSSTMYEQYF
>TRBJ2-1|TRBV2|-|15|-
TGTGCCAGCAGTGAAGTCTCCCTGAAAGACAATGAGCAGTTCTTC
CASSEVSLKDNEQFF
>TRBJ2-7|TRBV2|TRBD2|15|-
TGTGCCAGCAGTGGGCTAGCGGGAGGGAGGTACGAGCAGTACTTC
CASSGLAGGRYEQYF
>TRBJ2-7|TRBV6-4|TRBD2|16|-
TGTGCCAGCAGTGAGAGGGCTAGCGGGAGAATCCACGAGCAGTACTTC
CASSERASGRIHEQYF
>TRBJ1-1|TRBV27|-|13|-
TGTGCCAGCAGTTCGGGTCCGGACACTGAAGCTTTCTTT
CASSSGPDTEAFF
>TRBJ2-1|TRBV5-4|-|14|-
TGTGCCAGCAGCTCACCAGGCTCCTACAATGAGCAGTTCTTC
CASSSPGSYNEQFF
>TRBJ2-7|TRBV6-1|-|12|-
TGTGCCAGCAGTGTTAGGGCGATGGAGCAGTACTTC
CASSVRAMEQYF
>TRBJ2-7|TRBV29-1|-|12|-
TGCAGCGTTGAAGTGAGCTCCTACGAGCAGTACTTC
CSVEVSSYEQYF
>TRBJ2-1|TRBV2|-|13|-
TGTGCCAGCAGTTCACAGGAGAACAATGAGCAGTTCTTC
CASSSQENNEQFF
>TRBJ2-2|TRBV29-1|-|11|-
TGCAGCGTTGAAGGGTCGGGGGAGCTGTTTTTT
CSVEGSGELFF
>TRBJ1-1|TRBV10-3|-|12|-
TGTGCCATAGGAACGAAGAACACTGAAGCTTTCTTT
CAIGTKNTEAFF
>TRBJ2-5|TRBV5-1|TRBD2|16|-
TGCGCCAGCAGCCTCCGACTAGCGGGAGGTACAGAGACCCAGTACTTC
CASSLRLAGGTETQYF
>TRBJ1-5|TRBV18|-|15|-
TGTGCCAGCTCACCAGAACAGGGAGGCAATCAGCCCCAGCATTTT
CASSPEQGGNQPQHF
>TRBJ1-2|TRBV5-6|-|19|-
TGTGCCAGCAGCTCCTTGAAGAACGACAGGCGAGCCACTAACTATGGCTACACCTTC
CASSSLKNDRRATNYGYTF
>TRBJ2-5|TRBV5-1|TRBD1|14|-
TGCGCCAGCAGCATAGGACAGGGTTTCGAGACCCAGTACTTC
CASSIGQGFETQYF